Presented here are 31 T cell receptor beta chains from one specimen sequenced in a study of Ad26.COV2.S vaccination and SARS-CoV-2 variants. Assay used: immunoSEQ multiplex PCR; TCRdb lists only in-frame clones, some missing. Of about 440,000 clones in the sample, around 88% were seen once. Regarding treatment: 15 to 20 received Ad26.COV2.S at low or high dose, single or two shots; roughly five received placebo; per-sample allocation not given. The samples date from day 63 after the first vaccine or placebo injection. The material was peripheral blood, obtained in a trial of Ad26.COV2.S vaccine versus placebo. The receptors originated from a person between 18 and 65 years old who received the Ad26.COV2.S COVID-19 vaccine or a placebo.

This sequence joins TRBV6-4 and TRBJ2-1, with 11 bases identical to TRBD2. Trimming removed 6 bases from V and 7 bases from J; junction bases left unmatched: 11. Per germline, CDR1 MRHNA and CDR2 SNTAGT. The CDR3 is made up of 16 amino acids. CDR3 sequence: CASSGNSGRARNEQFF. The CDR3, as DNA: TGTGCCAGCAGCGGAAATAGCGGGAGGGCCAGGAATGAGCAGTTCTTC.

This rearrangement joins TRBV7-6 to TRBJ1-1; tentative D call: TRBD1 (5 bases). Germline CDR1 reads SGHVS; CDR2 reads FNYEAQ. Trimming took off 0 bases at V and 6 bases at J, with 14 bases between the two ends. The CDR3 is 15 residues long. The CDR3 sequence is CASSLAPSRGSEAFF. The CDR3 nucleotides are TGTGCCAGCAGCTTAGCGCCAAGTAGGGGCTCTGAAGCTTTCTTT.

In the case of this clone: The same CDR3 also results from other DNA sequences found in this sample. The gene calls are TRBV28 and TRBJ2-7; D is tentatively TRBD1 or TRBD2 (5 bases each). Deletions cut 5 bases from V and 0 bases from J, with 8 bases between. Germline CDR1 MDHEN, CDR2 SYDVKM. The CDR3 has 13 amino acids. The CDR3 loop reads CASSRDRSYEQYF. The CDR3 DNA reads TGTGCCAGCAGTCGGGACCGCTCCTACGAGCAGTACTTC.

This chain uses TRBV3-1 (or the pseudogene TRBV3-2) with TRBJ2-2, with 7 bases matching TRBD2. CDR3 length equals 19 residues. Trimming removed 4 bases from V and 0 bases from J; junction bases left unmatched: 14. The V gene's germline CDR1 is LGHDT and CDR2 YNNKEL (reference sequence). This chain's CDR3 is CASSPWAGSGATNTGELFF. The CDR3 DNA reads TGTGCCAGCAGCCCCTGGGCTGGAAGCGGGGCGACGAACACCGGGGAGCTGTTTTTT.

The chain couples TRBV4-1 to TRBJ2-1; 11 positions agree with TRBD2. V lost 5 bases to trimming and J lost 7 bases; unmatched junction nucleotides: 10. The CDR3 is made up of 16 amino acids. Per germline, CDR1 MGHRA and CDR2 YSYEKL. Here the CDR3 DNA reads TGCGCCAGCAGCTTACGACTAGCGGGATTACGGAATGAGCAGTTCTTC. The encoded protein is CASSLRLAGLRNEQFF.

The V and J genes are TRBV9 and TRBJ2-5; TRBD2 might be the D (6 bases). The CDR3 is 13 amino acids. The V gene's germline CDR1 is SGDLS and CDR2 YYNGEE. V was clipped by 7 bases and J by 3 bases, with 13 bases between them. As DNA, the CDR3 is TGTGCCAGCTCCTCCGGAGGGGAAGAGACCCAGTACTTC. It encodes CASSSGGEETQYF.

The genes are TRBV27 and TRBJ2-7, with TRBD1 matching 8 bases. CDR1 MNHEY and CDR2 SMNVEV come from the germline V gene (reference sequence). There are 14 residues in the CDR3. With V trimmed by 7 bases and J by 5 bases, 10 bases remained unmatched. Here the CDR3 reads CASNPQGARDEQYF. DNA of the CDR3: TGTGCCAGCAACCCGCAGGGGGCCAGGGACGAGCAGTACTTC.

The J gene is TRBJ1-1, the V gene TRBV5-5; unclear D gene. The V and J ends lost 2 bases and 3 bases respectively, with 11 bases between them. In germline, CDR1 is SGHKS, CDR2 YYEKEE (reference sequence). The CDR3 loop spans 14 amino acids. The CDR3 spells CASSLRRGDTEAFF. CDR3 nucleotide sequence: TGTGCCAGCAGCTTACGGCGCGGGGACACTGAAGCTTTCTTT.

DNA for the CDR3: TGTGCCAGCAGCTTGGATCTTCGGATATATGGCTACACCTTC. Translated, it gives CASSLDLRIYGYTF. The chain joins TRBV5-4 to TRBJ1-2, with no clear D. The CDR3 has 14 amino acids. Germline-derived CDR1 and CDR2 are SGHNT and YYREEE (reference sequence). V lost 0 bases and J 5 bases, leaving 11 bases between the germline ends.

This rearrangement joins TRBV7-3 to TRBJ2-1; 11 positions agree with TRBD2. J gave up 6 bases and V 2 bases, and 3 bases lay outside the gene matches. The CDR3 covers 15 residues. Germline CDR1 reads SGHTA; CDR2 reads FQGTGA. The CDR3 spells CASSLASGRSNEQFF. For the CDR3, the DNA is TGTGCCAGCAGCTTAGCTAGCGGGAGGTCCAATGAGCAGTTCTTC. Variable domain in full (rest from reference TRBV7-3 and TRBJ2-1): GAGVSQTPSNKVTEKGKYVELRCDPISGHTALYWYRQSLGQGPEFLIYFQGTGAADDSGLPNDRFFAVRPEGSVSTLKIQRTERGDSAVYLCASSLASGRSNEQFFGPGTRLTVL.

This clone has just one count. This chain links TRBV6-5 with TRBJ2-2; D remains unclear. Deletions cut 6 bases from V and 5 bases from J, with 10 bases between. The CDR3 runs to 13 residues. Germline-derived CDR1 and CDR2 are MNHEY and SVGAGI. The CDR3 region is CASRRPGTGELFF. The DNA for the CDR3 is TGTGCCAGCAGGCGGCCTGGGACCGGGGAGCTGTTTTTT.

This chain links TRBV2 with TRBJ2-2; D is possibly TRBD1 (6 bases). The V end was cut by 6 bases, the J end by 6 bases, with 8 bases between. Germline CDR1 SNHLY, CDR2 FYNNEI. There are 12 residues in the CDR3. CDR3 nucleotide sequence: TGTGCCAGCAGGGGGACACCCGGGGAGCTGTTTTTT. This gives the protein CASRGTPGELFF.

The rearrangement uses TRBV19 and TRBJ1-5, with 7 bases aligning to TRBD1. The junction had 12 bases not matched to a gene; V was cut back by 6 bases and J by 7 bases. The CDR3 sequence is 15 residues long. Looked up from germline, CDR1 is LNHDA and CDR2 is SQIVND (reference sequence). The DNA for the CDR3 is TGTGCCAGTAGCAGGGACAGCGGTTCTGTACAGCCCCAGCATTTT. Translation gives CASSRDSGSVQPQHF.

The gene calls are TRBV30 and TRBJ2-7; D is perhaps TRBD2 (6 bases). The V gene's germline CDR1 is GTSNPN and CDR2 SVGIG (reference sequence). The CDR3 is 16 amino acids. Trimming shortened V by 2 bases and J by 3 bases, and 20 bases separated the two germline ends. CDR3: CAWSTLLMGGGYEQYF. CDR3 in DNA: TGTGCCTGGAGTACCCTGTTGATGGGGGGAGGCTACGAGCAGTACTTC.

The V gene is TRBV29-1, the J gene TRBJ2-3, with 10 bases that match TRBD2. Germline CDR1 and CDR2: SQVTM and ANQGSEA. After removal of 3 bases from V and 7 bases from J, the junction contained 7 bases not matched to a gene. The CDR3 is 14 residues long. The CDR3 DNA reads TGCAGCGTTGATGGGCTAGCGGGAGTCCATACGCAGTATTTT. It encodes CSVDGLAGVHTQYF.

The chain carries TRBV28 and TRBJ2-1; 9 bases are shared with TRBD1. V trimming: 7 bases; J trimming: 4 bases; junction bases outside the gene matches: 5. Germline V CDR1 and CDR2: MDHEN, SYDVKM. CDR3 length: 14 amino acids. The CDR3 here is CASKGTGNYNEQFF. CDR3 bases: TGTGCCAGCAAGGGGACAGGGAATTACAATGAGCAGTTCTTC.

The V gene is TRBV7-2, the J gene TRBJ1-1; no clear D. V lost 8 bases and J 1 base, leaving 11 bases between the germline ends. This CDR3 has 13 amino acids. The germline V gene has CDR1 SGHTA and CDR2 FQGNSA. The CDR3 nucleotides are TGTGCCAGCTCAAGGGCTGGGAACACTGAAGCTTTCTTT. Translating it yields CASSRAGNTEAFF.

This chain connects TRBV28 to TRBJ1-2, with unresolved D. CDR3 length: 13 residues. The V end was cut by 3 bases, the J end by 7 bases, with 12 bases between. Germline-derived CDR1 and CDR2 are MDHEN and SYDVKM. The chain's CDR3 is CASSLVGLSGYTF. CDR3 nucleotides: TGTGCCAGCAGTTTGGTTGGGTTGAGTGGCTACACCTTC.

V is TRBV18 and J is TRBJ2-1; TRBD2 agrees at 7 bases. Germline lookup yields CDR1 KGHSH and CDR2 LQKENI. The CDR3 totals 15 residues. Trimming at V came to 6 bases and at J to 10 bases, leaving 15 bases not matched to a gene. The CDR3 coding sequence is TGTGCCAGCTCCCTTACCCCGGGACTATCGGGAGAGCAGTTCTTC. Encoded protein: CASSLTPGLSGEQFF.

The sample holds one count of this clone. The chain links TRBV12-3 or TRBV12-4 to TRBJ2-7; D remains ambiguous. The CDR3 consists of 13 residues. The V end lost 6 bases, the J end lost 6 bases, and 15 bases lay between the germline ends. This chain's CDR3 is CASSYQYRLEQYF. Written as DNA, the CDR3 is TGTGCCAGCAGCTACCAATACCGACTCGAGCAGTACTTC.

The gene calls are TRBV11-2 and TRBJ2-7; D is possibly TRBD2 (7 bases). V was shortened by 3 bases and J by 4 bases, with 16 bases between the two germline ends. The germline CDR1 and CDR2 sequences are SGHAT and FQNNGV. The CDR3 contains 15 residues. The CDR3 sequence is CASSFQLGGAYEQYF. The CDR3 DNA sequence: TGTGCCAGCAGCTTCCAACTTGGGGGGGCATACGAGCAGTACTTC.

V is TRBV28 and J is TRBJ1-5; D uncertain. The CDR3 has 16 amino acids. Per the germline V gene, CDR1 is MDHEN and CDR2 is SYDVKM. V gave up 2 bases and J gave up 2 bases, with 13 bases separating them. The CDR3 sequence is CASSLGTAVGNQPQHF. The DNA of the CDR3 is TGTGCCAGCAGTTTAGGTACGGCGGTGGGCAATCAGCCCCAGCATTTT.

The rearrangement uses TRBV5-1 and TRBJ1-3, with D hard to call. The V end lost 4 bases, the J end lost 3 bases, and 14 bases lay between the germline ends. Germline values: CDR1 SGHRS, CDR2 YFSETQ. The CDR3 length is 15 residues. In nucleotides, the CDR3 is TGCGCCAGCAGCAAAGAGTCGGGATTTGGAAACACCATATATTTT. It codes for CASSKESGFGNTIYF.

The V and J genes are TRBV28 and TRBJ2-1, with D possibly matching TRBD2 (6 bases). The length of the CDR3 is 15 residues. The V and J ends lost 3 bases and 4 bases respectively, with 13 bases between them. Germline lookup yields CDR1 MDHEN and CDR2 SYDVKM. CDR3 region: CASSFFGSGYNEQFF. The CDR3 DNA is TGTGCCAGCAGTTTTTTTGGGAGCGGGTACAATGAGCAGTTCTTC.

The V and J genes are TRBV28 and TRBJ1-5; possibly TRBD1 for D (5 bases). Germline values: CDR1 MDHEN, CDR2 SYDVKM. Trimming pared 5 bases from V and 0 bases from J, leaving 14 bases between. The CDR3 runs to 16 residues. For the CDR3, the DNA is TGTGCCAGCAGTCCACCCAGGGATAATAGCAATCAGCCCCAGCATTTT. Amino acid sequence: CASSPPRDNSNQPQHF.

This rearrangement joins TRBV3-1 (or the pseudogene TRBV3-2) to TRBJ2-2; D not resolved. There are 11 residues in the CDR3. V was pared by 2 bases and J by 7 bases, with 2 bases between. Per the germline V gene, CDR1 is LGHDT and CDR2 is YNNKEL (reference sequence). The CDR3 DNA reads TGTGCCAGCAGCCAAATCGGGGAGCTGTTTTTT. Translating it yields CASSQIGELFF.

The V and J genes are TRBV7-2 and TRBJ2-3, with D perhaps TRBD1 or TRBD2 (5 bases each). This CDR3 has 16 amino acids. Trimming took off 6 bases at V and 5 bases at J, with 21 bases between the two ends. Germline V gene data show CDR1 as SGHTA and CDR2 as FQGNSA. The CDR3 sequence: CASRPGRRPGGDTQYF. Written as DNA, the CDR3 is TGTGCCAGCAGACCCGGACGGCGCCCTGGGGGAGATACGCAGTATTTT.

The chain joins TRBV19 to TRBJ1-3; no reliable D call. This CDR3 comprises 13 residues. The V gene's germline CDR1 is LNHDA and CDR2 SQIVND (reference sequence). Trimming removed 3 bases from V and 7 bases from J, with 10 bases in between. DNA for the CDR3: TGTGCCAGTAGTATGTCGTGGGAGAACACCATATATTTT. This encodes CASSMSWENTIYF. Together with reference TRBV19 and TRBJ1-3, the CDR3 gives the full variable domain: DGGITQSPKYLFRKEGQNVTLSCEQNLNHDAMYWYRQDPGQGLRLIYYSQIVNDFQKGDIAEGYSVSREKKESFPLTVTSAQKNPTAFYLCASSMSWENTIYFGEGSWLTVV.

The chain joins TRBV5-1 to TRBJ2-3; 7 bases line up with TRBD2. This CDR3 spans 15 amino acids. Per germline, CDR1 SGHRS and CDR2 YFSETQ. J lost 6 bases, V lost 5 bases, and 12 bases had no gene match. The CDR3 bases are TGCGCCAGCAGACAAACGGGACTAAGGATGGATACGCAGTATTTT. This translates into CASRQTGLRMDTQYF.

The chain recombines TRBV6-6 with TRBJ1-3; D is perhaps TRBD1 (6 bases). Trimming left V 5 bases short and J 0 bases short, with 14 bases between. Germline V gives CDR1 MNHNY, CDR2 SVGAGI (reference sequence). This CDR3 spans 16 amino acids. In DNA, the CDR3 is TGTGCCAGCAGTCGCCGGACAGCAAGCTCTGGAAACACCATATATTTT. This translates into CASSRRTASSGNTIYF.

The genes are TRBV3-1 (or the pseudogene TRBV3-2) and TRBJ2-5; 13 nucleotides match TRBD2. The CDR3 is 16 residues long. With 5 bases clipped from V and 4 bases from J, the junction kept 7 bases outside the gene matches. Germline lookup yields CDR1 LGHDT and CDR2 YNNKEL (reference sequence). The CDR3 DNA is TGTGCCAGCAGCGTTACTAGCGGGAGGGCCATAGAGACCCAGTACTTC. It encodes CASSVTSGRAIETQYF.